Listed below are T cell receptor beta chains from one sample, sequenced in a study of blood T cell repertoires in COVID-19. This table comes from immunoSEQ multiplex PCR, and its TCRdb copy is limited to in-frame clones, with some not included. Here the sample spans about 190,000 clones, around 82% being singletons. Material for sequencing was peripheral blood. The receptors here all came from a man older than 75 with COVID-19, enrolled during active disease. Each CDR3 is given with its conserved first and last residue. D genes are given only for firm matches. Expanded clones get a size class; other rows say once, few or many, or leave the size out.

D gene: NA; J gene: TRBJ1-5; V gene: TRBV18; CDR3 length: 15; clone size: NA; CDR3 DNA: TGTGCCAGCTCACCACAGTCGGACAGAAATCAGCCCCAGCATTTT; CDR3 protein: CASSPQSDRNQPQHF
D gene: TRBD1; J gene: TRBJ2-1; V gene: TRBV29-1; CDR3 length: 15; clone size: once; CDR3 DNA: TGCAGCGCACCCACCGGGACAGGGTCCTACAATGAGCAGTTCTTC; CDR3 protein: CSAPTGTGSYNEQFF
D gene: NA; J gene: TRBJ2-7; V gene: TRBV6-2/TRBV6-3; CDR3 length: 15; clone size: few; CDR3 DNA: TGTGCCAGCAGTTACGATTTTGGCAGGTTCAACGAGCAGTACTTC; CDR3 protein: CASSYDFGRFNEQYF
D gene: NA; J gene: TRBJ1-4; V gene: TRBV5-4; CDR3 length: 15; clone size: NA; CDR3 DNA: TGTGCCAGCAGCTTGTTCCAGGGAACTAATGAAAAACTGTTTTTT; CDR3 protein: CASSLFQGTNEKLFF
D gene: NA; J gene: TRBJ1-1; V gene: TRBV5-4; CDR3 length: 14; clone size: NA; CDR3 DNA: TGTGCCAGCAGCTTGGATCCCGGGAACACTGAAGCTTTCTTT; CDR3 protein: CASSLDPGNTEAFF
D gene: TRBD1; J gene: TRBJ1-2; V gene: TRBV5-1; CDR3 length: 16; clone size: NA; CDR3 DNA: TGCGCCAGCAGCTTGGATGTTTGGGACAGGGAGAATGGCTACACCTTC; CDR3 protein: CASSLDVWDRENGYTF
D gene: TRBD1; J gene: TRBJ2-5; V gene: TRBV7-3; CDR3 length: 16; clone size: NA; CDR3 DNA: TGTGCCAGCAGCTCCGGATTTGGGACAGGCCAAGAGACCCAGTACTTC; CDR3 protein: CASSSGFGTGQETQYF
D gene: TRBD2; J gene: TRBJ2-7; V gene: TRBV5-1; CDR3 length: 15; clone size: once; CDR3 DNA: TGCGCCAGCAGCCCCAGGGAGGGGTCAACCTACGAGCAGTACTTC; CDR3 protein: CASSPREGSTYEQYF
D gene: NA; J gene: TRBJ2-3; V gene: TRBV11-3; CDR3 length: 12; clone size: NA; CDR3 DNA: TGTGCCAGCAGCTTACACACAGATACGCAGTATTTT; CDR3 protein: CASSLHTDTQYF
D gene: TRBD1; J gene: TRBJ2-7; V gene: TRBV2; CDR3 length: 15; clone size: NA; CDR3 DNA: TGTGCCAGCAGAGACGCAGGGGGCTACTCCTACGAGCAGTACTTC; CDR3 protein: CASRDAGGYSYEQYF
D gene: NA; J gene: TRBJ1-5; V gene: TRBV19; CDR3 length: 13; clone size: NA; CDR3 DNA: TGTGCCAGTAAAGAGTCAGGGTATCAGCCCCAGCATTTT; CDR3 protein: CASKESGYQPQHF
D gene: NA; J gene: TRBJ2-3; V gene: TRBV12-3/TRBV12-4; CDR3 length: 13; clone size: NA; CDR3 DNA: TGTGCCAGCAGTTTAAGCTACACAGATACGCAGTATTTT; CDR3 protein: CASSLSYTDTQYF
D gene: TRBD1; J gene: TRBJ1-5; V gene: TRBV6-5; CDR3 length: 16; clone size: NA; CDR3 DNA: TGTGCCAGCAGTTCTACGCTAGGGGGCTACAATCAGCCCCAGCATTTT; CDR3 protein: CASSSTLGGYNQPQHF
D gene: TRBD1; J gene: TRBJ2-6; V gene: TRBV27; CDR3 length: 16; clone size: NA; CDR3 DNA: TGTGCCAGCAGTCAGGGACAGGGGGCTGGGGCCAACGTCCTGACTTTC; CDR3 protein: CASSQGQGAGANVLTF
D gene: NA; J gene: TRBJ2-7; V gene: TRBV12-5; CDR3 length: 14; clone size: NA; CDR3 DNA: TGTGCTAGTGGGCGATCTAGCTCCTACTACGAGCAGTACTTC; CDR3 protein: CASGRSSSYYEQYF
D gene: NA; J gene: TRBJ1-5; V gene: TRBV6-1; CDR3 length: 15; clone size: NA; CDR3 DNA: TGTGCCAGCAGTGATCGCAGGGGATTCAATCAGCCCCAGCATTTT; CDR3 protein: CASSDRRGFNQPQHF
D gene: TRBD1; J gene: TRBJ2-3; V gene: TRBV4-3; CDR3 length: 18; clone size: NA; CDR3 DNA: TGCGCCAGCAGCCAAGGAGGGACAGGGTTCTCTCGCCCAGATACGCAGTATTTT; CDR3 protein: CASSQGGTGFSRPDTQYF
D gene: TRBD1; J gene: TRBJ2-1; V gene: TRBV5-4; CDR3 length: 15; clone size: NA; CDR3 DNA: TGTGCCAGCAGCTCCTTCAGGGACAGGGACAATGAGCAGTTCTTC; CDR3 protein: CASSSFRDRDNEQFF
D gene: TRBD1; J gene: TRBJ2-2; V gene: TRBV6-5; CDR3 length: 15; clone size: NA; CDR3 DNA: TGTGCCAGCAGACCCGGGACAGACTCTACCGGGGAGCTGTTTTTT; CDR3 protein: CASRPGTDSTGELFF
D gene: TRBD2; J gene: TRBJ2-2; V gene: TRBV6-2/TRBV6-3; CDR3 length: 17; clone size: NA; CDR3 DNA: TGTGCCAGCAGTTACTCGAACGGGGGGGCGAACACCGGGGAGCTGTTTTTT; CDR3 protein: CASSYSNGGANTGELFF
D gene: TRBD2; J gene: TRBJ2-3; V gene: TRBV11-2; CDR3 length: 14; clone size: NA; CDR3 DNA: TGTGCCAGCAGCCCTACTAGCGGCACAGATACGCAGTATTTT; CDR3 protein: CASSPTSGTDTQYF
D gene: TRBD1; J gene: TRBJ1-2; V gene: TRBV18; CDR3 length: 14; clone size: NA; CDR3 DNA: TGTGCCAGCTCACCAGACAGGGTAAACTATGGCTACACCTTC; CDR3 protein: CASSPDRVNYGYTF
D gene: NA; J gene: TRBJ2-1; V gene: TRBV7-9; CDR3 length: 13; clone size: NA; CDR3 DNA: TGTGCCAGCGGGGAACAGGGTTTAGGTGAGCAGTTCTTC; CDR3 protein: CASGEQGLGEQFF
D gene: TRBD2; J gene: TRBJ2-1; V gene: TRBV6-2/TRBV6-3; CDR3 length: 14; clone size: NA; CDR3 DNA: TGTGCCAGCAGCCGCGGGGGTCGCGGGGAGGAGCAGTTCTTC; CDR3 protein: CASSRGGRGEEQFF
D gene: TRBD1; J gene: TRBJ1-1; V gene: TRBV5-6; CDR3 length: 15; clone size: few; CDR3 DNA: TGTGCCAGCAGCGCAAGGACAGGGGGGATAACTGAAGCTTTCTTT; CDR3 protein: CASSARTGGITEAFF
D gene: TRBD1; J gene: TRBJ2-1; V gene: TRBV15; CDR3 length: 19; clone size: NA; CDR3 DNA: TGTGCCACCAGCAGAGATAGGCCCCCCGACAGGGGTACCTACAATGAGCAGTTCTTC; CDR3 protein: CATSRDRPPDRGTYNEQFF
D gene: NA; J gene: TRBJ1-4; V gene: TRBV19; CDR3 length: 13; clone size: NA; CDR3 DNA: TGTGCCAGTAGGCTAACAGCGGGTGAAAAACTGTTTTTT; CDR3 protein: CASRLTAGEKLFF
D gene: NA; J gene: TRBJ1-1; V gene: TRBV18; CDR3 length: 15; clone size: NA; CDR3 DNA: TGTGCCAGCTCACCACCGGGCAGGGGTGGCACTGAAGCTTTCTTT; CDR3 protein: CASSPPGRGGTEAFF
D gene: TRBD1; J gene: TRBJ2-3; V gene: TRBV11-2; CDR3 length: 16; clone size: NA; CDR3 DNA: TGTGCCAGCAGCTTAACTTACAGGGGACGCACAGATACGCAGTATTTT; CDR3 protein: CASSLTYRGRTDTQYF
D gene: TRBD1; J gene: TRBJ2-7; V gene: TRBV6-2/TRBV6-3; CDR3 length: 14; clone size: few; CDR3 DNA: TGTGCCAGCAGTAACCCAGGGGGCCCCTACGAGCAGTACTTC; CDR3 protein: CASSNPGGPYEQYF
D gene: NA; J gene: TRBJ2-7; V gene: TRBV11-2; CDR3 length: 12; clone size: NA; CDR3 DNA: TGTGCCAGCAGCGCCAGCTCCTACGAGCAGTACTTC; CDR3 protein: CASSASSYEQYF
D gene: TRBD1; J gene: TRBJ2-7; V gene: TRBV19; CDR3 length: 15; clone size: NA; CDR3 DNA: TGTGCCAGTAGGCCCAACAGGGGTTTCACCTACGAGCAGTACTTC; CDR3 protein: CASRPNRGFTYEQYF
D gene: NA; J gene: TRBJ1-2; V gene: TRBV10-3; CDR3 length: 12; clone size: few; CDR3 DNA: TGTGCCATCAGTGATGGACTGGGGGGCTACACCTTC; CDR3 protein: CAISDGLGGYTF
D gene: TRBD1; J gene: TRBJ1-1; V gene: TRBV6-5; CDR3 length: 15; clone size: once; CDR3 DNA: TGTGCCAGCAGCCGACAGGGGGCGATGAACACTGAAGCTTTCTTT; CDR3 protein: CASSRQGAMNTEAFF
D gene: NA; J gene: TRBJ1-4; V gene: TRBV12-5; CDR3 length: 14; clone size: NA; CDR3 DNA: TGTGCTAGTGGTTCCCCGGGAAAGAGAGAAAAACTGTTTTTT; CDR3 protein: CASGSPGKREKLFF
D gene: TRBD1; J gene: TRBJ1-5; V gene: TRBV28; CDR3 length: 19; clone size: few; CDR3 DNA: TGTGCCAGCAGTTTCCCACCAGGGGGGTGGTTTCTGGGCAATCAGCCCCAGCATTTT; CDR3 protein: CASSFPPGGWFLGNQPQHF
D gene: NA; J gene: TRBJ2-1; V gene: TRBV18; CDR3 length: 14; clone size: NA; CDR3 DNA: TGTGCCAGCTCGGATGGGGGGGGCAGGCTTGAGCAGTTCTTC; CDR3 protein: CASSDGGGRLEQFF